What follows are 24 T cell receptor beta chains derived from one specimen sequenced in a study of cytomegalovirus exposure and HLA in healthy donors. PCR involved 60 Vbeta and 13 Jbeta primers. Repertoires were generated with immunoSEQ multiplex PCR, while TCRdb's copy carries only in-frame clones and drops some. The sample shows 150,000 to 200,000 clones, 77% of them seen only once. The material sequenced was PBMCs. The receptor set was obtained from a middle-aged woman in good health and CMV-seropositive.

The chain uses TRBV5-1 and TRBJ2-2; D unclear. The CDR3 is 11 amino acids. Trimming removed 4 bases at V and 13 bases at J, with 11 bases between. From germline, CDR1 is SGHRS and CDR2 YFSETQ. The CDR3 coding sequence is TGCGCCAGCAGCCCACTCGTGTGGCTGTTTTTT. It translates to CASSPLVWLFF.

This sequence joins TRBV7-2 and TRBJ2-1; TRBD1 agrees at 9 bases. Germline lookup yields CDR1 SGHTA and CDR2 FQGNSA. The CDR3 totals 14 residues. With 4 bases clipped from V and 10 bases from J, the junction kept 8 bases outside the gene matches. The chain's CDR3 is CASSSGTGYVEQFF. In nucleotides, the CDR3 is TGTGCCAGCAGCTCCGGGACAGGGTATGTAGAGCAGTTCTTC.

The chain couples TRBV5-5 to TRBJ1-1, with D possibly TRBD1 on 5 matching bases. The CDR3 runs 16 residues. V was cut by 1 base and J by 3 bases, with 16 bases left in between. Germline-derived CDR1 and CDR2 are SGHKS and YYEKEE (reference sequence). The CDR3 loop is CASSLIPGLGDTEAFF. DNA for the CDR3: TGTGCCAGCAGCTTGATACCTGGGCTAGGGGACACTGAAGCTTTCTTT.

The chain carries TRBV11-2 and TRBJ2-1; 9 bases align to TRBD2. CDR1 and CDR2 from the germline V gene are SGHAT and FQNNGV. The length of the CDR3 is 18 residues. Trimming at V came to 1 base and at J to 3 bases, leaving 10 bases not matched to a gene. CDR3 residues: CASSLARLSGGDYNEQFF. In nucleotides, the CDR3 is TGTGCCAGCAGCTTAGCTCGGCTTAGCGGGGGTGACTACAATGAGCAGTTCTTC.

This clone was counted once. This sequence joins TRBV7-7 and TRBJ2-7; D is perhaps TRBD1 (6 bases). Germline CDR1 reads SSHAT; CDR2 reads FNYEAQ (reference sequence). V was pared by 1 base and J by 0 bases, with 10 bases between. The CDR3 has 15 residues. The CDR3 bases are TGTGCCAGCAGCTTAGGGCAGGGGTCCTCCTACGAGCAGTACTTC. Its protein product is CASSLGQGSSYEQYF.

The CDR3 region is CASSAGQETQYF. CDR3 DNA: TGTGCCAGCAGCGCCGGTCAAGAGACCCAGTACTTC. This chain links TRBV7-9 with TRBJ2-5; D is undetermined. This CDR3 contains 12 residues. The germline gives CDR1 SEHNR, CDR2 FQNEAQ (reference sequence). The germline V and J ends were trimmed by 5 bases and 2 bases, with 6 bases remaining between them.

CDR3 sequence reads: CASSQDRGTGSVWGAKNIQYF. DNA for the CDR3: TGTGCCAGCAGCCAAGATAGGGGGACAGGGTCGGTGTGGGGAGCCAAAAACATTCAGTACTTC. This chain uses TRBV14 with TRBJ2-4, with 9 nucleotides matching TRBD1. From germline, CDR1 is SGHDN and CDR2 FVKESK. V lost 0 bases, J lost 0 bases, and 15 bases stayed unmatched. This CDR3 region has 21 residues.

About this clone itself: The DNA is left out, because the CDR3 cannot be placed on it with certainty; the CDR3 is given as TCRdb lists it. The J gene is TRBJ1-1, the V gene TRBV30; the table's D call TRBD1 went unverified against the DNA. Germline CDR1 GTSNPN, CDR2 SVGIG (reference sequence). The CDR3 is made up of 18 amino acids, end residues included. CDR3 sequence reads: CAGPLCLVYQGMNTEAFF.

This rearrangement joins TRBV27 to TRBJ2-7; D perhaps matches TRBD1 (6 bases). This CDR3 has 12 residues. Trimming cost V 3 bases and J 5 bases, with 8 bases left between them. CDR1 MNHEY and CDR2 SMNVEV come from the germline V gene (reference sequence). The CDR3 here is CASSFSGDEQYF. Written as DNA, the CDR3 is TGTGCCAGCAGTTTCTCAGGGGACGAGCAGTACTTC.

This chain connects TRBV11-2 to TRBJ1-3, with D perhaps TRBD1 (5 bases). The CDR3 spans 16 residues. Germline CDR1 SGHAT, CDR2 FQNNGV. With 7 bases removed from V and 0 bases from J, the gap between germline ends came to 16 bases. The CDR3 protein is CASTGSWGVSGNTIYF. DNA of the CDR3: TGTGCCAGCACCGGGTCGTGGGGGGTCTCTGGAAACACCATATATTTT.

The chain links TRBV19 to TRBJ2-1; D is unresolved. The CDR3 has 13 amino acids. Germline V gene lookup returns CDR1 LNHDA and CDR2 SQIVND (reference sequence). V was clipped by 3 bases and J by 9 bases, with 12 bases between them. The CDR3 DNA follows: TGTGCCAGTAGTATCACCCGGGTTGGTGAGCAGTTCTTC. Its protein is CASSITRVGEQFF.

The chain employs TRBV2 and TRBJ1-5, with a weak D call TRBD1 (5 bases). V gave up 10 bases and J gave up 7 bases, with 17 bases separating them. CDR3 size: 13 residues. Germline V lookup: CDR1 SNHLY, CDR2 FYNNEI. The CDR3 DNA follows: TGTGCCACCGCGGGAGGGGCTAAGCAGCCCCAGCATTTT. It encodes CATAGGAKQPQHF.

The CDR3 DNA reads as TGTGCCAGCAGCTCCCGGCAGGCATATGGAAACACCATATATTTT. Translated: CASSSRQAYGNTIYF. The V call is TRBV7-2, the J call TRBJ1-3; D not resolved. This CDR3 comprises 15 residues. V lost 4 bases to trimming and J lost 3 bases, with 13 bases between them. CDR1 SGHTA and CDR2 FQGNSA come from the germline V gene.

This chain connects TRBV5-4 to TRBJ2-7; 11 bases are shared with TRBD2. J gave up 6 bases and V 5 bases, and 13 bases lay outside the gene matches. This CDR3 has 16 residues. Per germline, CDR1 SGHNT and CDR2 YYREEE (reference sequence). The CDR3 spells CASSPSTSGRSLEQYF. DNA for the CDR3: TGTGCCAGCAGTCCTTCTACTAGCGGGAGATCCCTCGAGCAGTACTTC.

CDR3 sequence: CASTQGTMSGELFF. CDR3 in DNA: TGCGCCAGCACCCAGGGGACTATGAGCGGGGAGCTGTTTTTT. The rearrangement joins TRBV5-1 to TRBJ2-2; D possibly corresponds to TRBD2 (7 bases). The germline gives CDR1 SGHRS, CDR2 YFSETQ. The germline V and J ends were trimmed by 6 bases and 7 bases, with 16 bases remaining between them. The CDR3 runs to 14 residues.

The genes are TRBV5-6 and TRBJ1-3; D perhaps matches TRBD1 (6 bases). Deletions cut 5 bases from V and 0 bases from J, with 12 bases between. Germline CDR1 SGHDT, CDR2 YYEEEE. The CDR3 spans 15 residues. The CDR3 protein is CASRPGQSSGNTIYF. The CDR3 DNA reads TGTGCCAGCAGACCAGGACAGAGCTCTGGAAACACCATATATTTT.

The chain carries TRBV6-5 and TRBJ1-3, with a possible D match to TRBD1 (5 bases). Germline loops: CDR1 MNHEY, CDR2 SVGAGI. Trimming removed 6 bases from V and 10 bases from J, with 16 bases in between. The CDR3 totals 13 residues. CDR3 in amino acids: CASRTTAFETIYF. The DNA of the CDR3 is TGTGCCAGCAGGACGACAGCGTTTGAAACCATATATTTT.

This chain uses TRBV30 with TRBJ1-1; 8 nucleotides agree with TRBD1. Germline lookup yields CDR1 GTSNPN and CDR2 SVGIG (reference sequence). The CDR3 loop spans 13 amino acids. The CDR3 spells CAIRTGGDTEAFF. The CDR3 nucleotides are TGTGCTATTAGAACAGGGGGTGACACTGAAGCTTTCTTT. The entire variable domain, with the rest obtained from reference TRBV30 and TRBJ1-1, is as follows: SQTIHQWPATLVQPVGSPLSLECTVEGTSNPNLYWYRQAAGRGLQLLFYSVGIGQISSEVPQNLSASRPQDRQFILSSKKLLLSDSGFYLCAIRTGGDTEAFFGQGTRLTVV.

The J gene is TRBJ1-2, the V gene TRBV4-1; 9 bases match TRBD1. Germline assignment: CDR1 MGHRA and CDR2 YSYEKL. Trimming at V came to 0 bases and at J to 5 bases, leaving 4 bases not matched to a gene. CDR3 length equals 15 residues. The CDR3 here is CASSQDQGTGYGYTF. For the CDR3, the DNA is TGCGCCAGCAGCCAAGATCAGGGGACAGGGTATGGCTACACCTTC.

This clone was detected a few times. The chain links TRBV6-5 to TRBJ1-5; D uncertain. CDR1 and CDR2 (germline): MNHEY, SVGAGI. Deletions cut 7 bases from V and 6 bases from J, with 19 bases between. The CDR3 runs to 15 residues. The CDR3 nucleotides are TGTGCCAGCAAGAAGACGGGTATAGCGGGTCAGCCCCAGCATTTT. Amino acids: CASKKTGIAGQPQHF.

The chain couples TRBV18 to TRBJ2-7, with TRBD2 identical over 13 bases. Germline CDR1 reads KGHSH; CDR2 reads LQKENI. This CDR3 has 17 amino acids. With 0 bases clipped from V and 2 bases from J, the junction kept 4 bases outside the gene matches. The CDR3 loop reads CASSPPGTSGAAYEQYF. CDR3 nucleotide sequence: TGTGCCAGCTCACCACCAGGGACTAGCGGGGCAGCCTACGAGCAGTACTTC.

The V and J genes are TRBV7-2 and TRBJ2-1; possible D gene TRBD2, 5 bases. The germline V gene encodes CDR1 SGHTA and CDR2 FQGNSA. Trimming pared 3 bases from V and 11 bases from J, leaving 17 bases between. This CDR3 region has 14 residues. CDR3 residues: CASSLGIGEKKQFF. The CDR3 DNA follows: TGTGCCAGCAGCTTGGGGATCGGGGAAAAAAAGCAGTTCTTC.

The rearrangement joins TRBV2 to TRBJ1-2; D gene uncertain. The ends were cut back, 7 bases at V and 8 bases at J, with 2 bases in the middle. CDR3 size: 8 residues. Germline CDR1 SNHLY, CDR2 FYNNEI. The CDR3 sequence: CASTGYTF. The CDR3 DNA follows: TGTGCCAGCACGGGCTACACCTTC.

This clone has more than one count but fewer than ten. This chain links TRBV5-1 with TRBJ2-6; TRBD1 aligns across 10 bases. CDR1 is SGHRS, CDR2 YFSETQ, per germline. The V segment lost 2 bases and the J segment 2 bases; nucleotides outside the gene matches: 10. This CDR3 comprises 19 residues. CDR3: CASSFSTGQGQAGANVLTF. The CDR3 bases are TGCGCCAGCAGCTTTAGTACGGGACAGGGGCAAGCTGGGGCCAACGTCCTGACTTTC.